This TCR beta chain was recovered during a study of blood T cell repertoires in COVID-19 (dated by TCRdb to 2019 to 2021). At the level of the whole study: The collaborator samples originated in the United States, Italy and Spain and spanned the acute and convalescent phases of COVID-19. The material from the prospective study consisted of cDNA or gDNA derived from T cells, B-cell-depleted T cells, or PBMCs. The samples were drawn from two sources: the first 160 participants of the ongoing ImmuneRACE study, and 950 to 1,500 subjects contributed by 6 global collaborators. Subjects who had been exposed to COVID-19, were actively infected with it, or had recovered from it provided the deeply sampled blood TCRbeta repertoires that made up the dataset. The repertoires were released in a freely available public database meant as a resource for research on the immune response to SARS-CoV-2. The sample metadata nearly always contained a de-identified subject ID, COVID-19 status, age in years and sex. Where HLA class I and class II types were available, the types were taken from metadata supplied by the sample provider, not from assay-based typing.

Each collaborating institution followed its own protocols to collect whole blood in K2EDTA tubes. For TCRbeta analysis, collaborators shipped samples in one of three forms: frozen whole blood, isolated PBMCs, or DNA extracted from either of those sample types. TCRbeta CDR3 regions were amplified from genomic DNA using the immunoSEQ Assay, a bias-controlled multiplex PCR. The paper's processing steps were these. Within the assay, amplification of reference gene primers was used to estimate how many nucleated cells each sample contained. Sequence reads were collapsed and filtered to measure the absolute abundance of every unique TCRbeta CDR3 rearrangement. For each sample, productive Simpson clonality was calculated as the square root of Simpson's diversity index over productive rearrangements. TCRdb limited this immuneACCESS table to in-frame rearrangements with V and J called. A share of clones is missing; checked studies link under half to unresolved V genes, and the rest is unexplained. V, J and clone size are those of that table, while D and trimming were read from the DNA. Present in this sample are almost 300,000 clones, roughly 86% of which were seen just once. The ten largest clones add up to over 1% of the sample.

Trimming at the junction amounts to 11 bases on V and 2 bases on J, and the germline ends lie 19 bases apart. The CDR3, from cysteine to phenylalanine, totals 14 residues. The entry retains the CDR3 DNA only, 42 bases that are in frame from base 1. From the germline V gene (reference sequence), CDR1 is LNHDA and CDR2 is SQIVND. Notes on this clone: It has no known antigen specificity. No quality values exist for individual bases; no much larger clone is one base distant.

Study-wide conclusions, independent of this receptor: The quantity of clinical and demographic metadata differed by source and by participant and was supplied without curation.

The chain uses TRBV19 and TRBJ2-7; TRBD2 might be the D gene, on 6 matching bases. This sequence was found in a man aged 70-80 years with acute or convalescent COVID-19. The sequencing sample was made of peripheral blood. The CDR3: CAARRRESPYEQYF. The nucleotides read TGTGCCGCAAGGAGGAGGGAGAGTCCCTACGAGCAGTACTTC.